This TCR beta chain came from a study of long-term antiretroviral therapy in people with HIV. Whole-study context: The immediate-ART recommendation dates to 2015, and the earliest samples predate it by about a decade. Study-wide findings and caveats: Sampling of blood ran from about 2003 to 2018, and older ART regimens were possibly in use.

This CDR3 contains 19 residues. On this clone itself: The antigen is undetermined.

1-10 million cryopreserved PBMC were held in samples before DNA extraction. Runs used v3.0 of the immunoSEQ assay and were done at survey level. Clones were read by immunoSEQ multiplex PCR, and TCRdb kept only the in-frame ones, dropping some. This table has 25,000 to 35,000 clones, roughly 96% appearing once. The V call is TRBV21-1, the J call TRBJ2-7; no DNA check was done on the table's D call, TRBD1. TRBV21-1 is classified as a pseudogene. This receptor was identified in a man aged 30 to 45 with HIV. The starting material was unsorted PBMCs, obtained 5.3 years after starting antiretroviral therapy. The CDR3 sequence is CASSKTASLLRGHSSEQYF. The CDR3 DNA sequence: TGTGCCAGCAGCAAAACAGCTTCGCTTCTCAGGGGTCACTCGTCCGAGCAGTACTTC.